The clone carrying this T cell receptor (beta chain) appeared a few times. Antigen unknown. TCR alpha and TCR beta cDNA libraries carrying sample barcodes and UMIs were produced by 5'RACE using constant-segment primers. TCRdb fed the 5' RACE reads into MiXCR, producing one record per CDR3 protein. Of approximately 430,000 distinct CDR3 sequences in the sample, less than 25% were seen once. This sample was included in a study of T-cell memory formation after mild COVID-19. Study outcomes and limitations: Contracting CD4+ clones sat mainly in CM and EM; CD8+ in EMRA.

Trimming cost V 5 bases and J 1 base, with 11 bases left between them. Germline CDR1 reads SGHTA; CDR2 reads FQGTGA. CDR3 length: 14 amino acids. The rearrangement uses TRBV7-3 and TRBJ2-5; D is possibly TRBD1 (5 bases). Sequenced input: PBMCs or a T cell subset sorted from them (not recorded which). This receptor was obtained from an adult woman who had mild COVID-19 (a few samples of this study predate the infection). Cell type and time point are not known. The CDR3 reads CASSRAGFQETQYF. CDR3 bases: TGTGCCAGCAGCCGGGCAGGGTTCCAAGAGACCCAGTACTTC.